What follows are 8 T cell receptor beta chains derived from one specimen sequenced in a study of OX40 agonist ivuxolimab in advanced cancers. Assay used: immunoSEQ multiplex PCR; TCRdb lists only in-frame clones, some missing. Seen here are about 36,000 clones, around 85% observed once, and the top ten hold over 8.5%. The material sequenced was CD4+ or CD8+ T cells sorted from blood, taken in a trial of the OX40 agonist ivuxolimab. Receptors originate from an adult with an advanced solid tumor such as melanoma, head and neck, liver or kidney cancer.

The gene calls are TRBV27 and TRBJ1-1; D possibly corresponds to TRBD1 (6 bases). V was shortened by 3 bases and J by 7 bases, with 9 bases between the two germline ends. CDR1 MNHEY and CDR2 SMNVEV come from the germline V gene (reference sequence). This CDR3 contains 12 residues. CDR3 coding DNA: TGTGCCAGCAGTTTTGGGACAAGTGAAGCTTTCTTT. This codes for CASSFGTSEAFF.

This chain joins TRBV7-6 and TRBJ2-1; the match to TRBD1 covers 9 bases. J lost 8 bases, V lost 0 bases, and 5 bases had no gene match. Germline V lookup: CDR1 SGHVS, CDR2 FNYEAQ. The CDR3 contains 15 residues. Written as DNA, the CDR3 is TGTGCCAGCAGCTTAGCGTTAACAGGGGGCGATGAGCAGTTCTTC. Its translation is CASSLALTGGDEQFF.

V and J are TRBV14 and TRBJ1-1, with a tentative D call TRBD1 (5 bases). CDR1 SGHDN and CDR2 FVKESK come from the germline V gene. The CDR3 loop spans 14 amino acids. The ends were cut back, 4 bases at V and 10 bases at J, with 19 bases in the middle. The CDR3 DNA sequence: TGTGCCAGCAGCCCCCTAGGGAGCCCCGGGGGAGCTTTCTTT. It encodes CASSPLGSPGGAFF.

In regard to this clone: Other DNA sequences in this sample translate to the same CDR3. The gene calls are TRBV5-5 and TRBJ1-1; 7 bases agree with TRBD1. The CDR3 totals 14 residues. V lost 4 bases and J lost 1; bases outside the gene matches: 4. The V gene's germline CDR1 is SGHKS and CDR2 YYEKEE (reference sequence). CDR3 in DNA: TGTGCCAGCAGCCCTCGGACAGGGAACACTGAAGCTTTCTTT. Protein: CASSPRTGNTEAFF.

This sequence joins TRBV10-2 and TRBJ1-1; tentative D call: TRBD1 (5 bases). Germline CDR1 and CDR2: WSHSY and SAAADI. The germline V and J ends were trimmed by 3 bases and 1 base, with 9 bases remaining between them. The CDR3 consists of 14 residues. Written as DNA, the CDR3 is TGCGCCAGCAGTGAAGGAGGGGAGAACACTGAAGCTTTCTTT. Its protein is CASSEGGENTEAFF.

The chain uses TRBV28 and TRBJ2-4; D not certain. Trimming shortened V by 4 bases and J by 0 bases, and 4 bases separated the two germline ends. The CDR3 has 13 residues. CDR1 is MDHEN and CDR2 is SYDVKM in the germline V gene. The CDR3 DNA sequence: TGTGCCAGCAGTTCTCCAGCCAAAAACATTCAGTACTTC. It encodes CASSSPAKNIQYF. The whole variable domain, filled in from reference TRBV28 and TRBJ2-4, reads DVKVTQSSRYLVKRTGEKVFLECVQDMDHENMFWYRQDPGLGLRLIYFSYDVKMKEKGDIPEGYSVSREKKERFSLILESASTNQTSMYLCASSSPAKNIQYFGAGTRLSVL.

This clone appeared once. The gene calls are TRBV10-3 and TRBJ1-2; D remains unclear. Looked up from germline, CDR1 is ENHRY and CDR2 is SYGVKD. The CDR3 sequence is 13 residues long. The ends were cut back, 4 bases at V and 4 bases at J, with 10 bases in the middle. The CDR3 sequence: CAISGSGLYGYTF. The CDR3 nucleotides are TGTGCCATCAGTGGGTCAGGCCTCTATGGCTACACCTTC.

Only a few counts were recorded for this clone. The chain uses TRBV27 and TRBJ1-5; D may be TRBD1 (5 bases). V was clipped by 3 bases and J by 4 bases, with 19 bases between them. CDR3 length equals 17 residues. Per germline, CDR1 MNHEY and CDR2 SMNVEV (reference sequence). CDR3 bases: TGTGCCAGCAGTTTTGGGGCGACTGCACGACGGAATCAGCCCCAGCATTTT. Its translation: CASSFGATARRNQPQHF.